This entry features one T cell receptor (beta chain) sequence. This table comes from immunoSEQ multiplex PCR, and its TCRdb copy is limited to in-frame clones, with some not included. This table holds about 70,000 clones, 75% to 95% found once. The data originate from a study of T cell changes during pregnancy in multiple sclerosis. CDR1 and CDR2 from the germline V gene are SQVTM and ANQGSEA. The CDR3 is 12 amino acids. Trimming shortened V by 1 base and J by 7 bases, and 11 bases separated the two germline ends. V is TRBV29-1 and J is TRBJ2-7; no clear D. The sequenced sample was peripheral blood, obtained in the first trimester of pregnancy. The TCR sequence derives from a female donor with multiple sclerosis, enrolled in a pregnancy study. CDR3 amino acids: CSVEVRVGEQYF. CDR3 sequence (DNA): TGCAGCGTTGAAGTCCGGGTGGGTGAGCAGTACTTC.